The TCR beta chain under discussion was sequenced for a study of blood T cell repertoires in COVID-19. Study as a whole: The analysed material was cDNA or gDNA that came from T cells, B-cell-depleted T cells, or PBMCs.

Seattle patients were enrolled during active infection and followed longitudinally. Original methodology: Estimation of nucleated cell counts relied on the amplification of reference gene primers. Some clones are missing from TCRdb's copy, which holds only in-frame ones; the method was immunoSEQ multiplex PCR. V, J and clone size reflect that table, while D and trimming were determined from the DNA. The sample has 250,000 to 400,000 clones, about nine tenths seen once. Trimming pared 3 bases from V and 4 bases from J, leaving 10 bases between. The germline V gene encodes CDR1 LGHDT and CDR2 YNNKEL (reference sequence). The CDR3 is 15 amino acids.

This chain connects TRBV3-1 (or the pseudogene TRBV3-2) to TRBJ2-6; maybe TRBD1 (6 bases). The sample comprised peripheral blood. This TCR came from a woman aged 30 to 39 with COVID-19, enrolled during active disease. The CDR3 loop reads CASSQSGAGANVLTF. The CDR3 region has the DNA TGTGCCAGCAGCCAGTCAGGGGCCGGGGCCAACGTCCTGACTTTC.